This paragraph reports one TCR beta chain. This CDR3 spans 11 amino acids. Germline V CDR1 and CDR2: DFQATT, SNEGSKA (reference sequence). V was trimmed by 6 bases and J by 8 bases, leaving 13 bases between them. The whole isolated RNA underwent reverse transcription, so sequencing captured expressed TCRB transcripts. Sequencing used immunoSEQ multiplex PCR; TCRdb keeps in-frame clones, though not all of them. Of about 110,000 clones listed, 30% to 40% were seen once; the top ten hold approximately 0.065%. This entry belongs to a study of beta chain features in type 1 diabetes. Study background: Examination covered roughly 100,000,000 sorted cells spanning all samples.

The chain carries TRBV20-1 and TRBJ1-2; D is uncertain. The sequence was obtained from a woman under 30 in good health. The sequenced sample consisted of stem cell memory CD4+ T cells from blood. The CDR3 region has the DNA TGCAGTGCCGGAGGACGGCGGGGCTACACCTTC. Translation: CSAGGRRGYTF.